The sequence of this T cell receptor (beta chain) was determined in a study of cytomegalovirus exposure and HLA in healthy donors. The germline CDR1 and CDR2 sequences are SGHDN and FVKESK. V dropped 6 bases and J dropped 0; count of bases not matched to a gene: 7. The CDR3 sequence is 15 residues long. This clone was observed a few times. Its cognate antigen is unknown. The PCR contained 60 Vbeta and 13 Jbeta primers. The table came from immunoSEQ multiplex PCR; TCRdb's copy has only in-frame clones and leaves some out. The data contain about 140,000 clones, around three quarters of them singletons. Findings and caveats of the study: In a later analysis, most CMV-associated TCR beta chains appeared HLA-restricted. Diagnosis of cytomegalovirus status made by the classifier reportedly showed high specificity and sensitivity. Later analysis indicated greater clonal expansion among HLA-associated TCR beta chains than among equally common other chains.

The sample taken for sequencing was PBMCs. This TCR derives from a young man in good health and CMV-seronegative. The V and J genes are TRBV14 and TRBJ1-2; TRBD1 matches 7 bases. The DNA for the CDR3 is TGTGCCAGCAGACCGACCGGGACAGCTAACTATGGCTACACCTTC. Its translation is CASRPTGTANYGYTF.